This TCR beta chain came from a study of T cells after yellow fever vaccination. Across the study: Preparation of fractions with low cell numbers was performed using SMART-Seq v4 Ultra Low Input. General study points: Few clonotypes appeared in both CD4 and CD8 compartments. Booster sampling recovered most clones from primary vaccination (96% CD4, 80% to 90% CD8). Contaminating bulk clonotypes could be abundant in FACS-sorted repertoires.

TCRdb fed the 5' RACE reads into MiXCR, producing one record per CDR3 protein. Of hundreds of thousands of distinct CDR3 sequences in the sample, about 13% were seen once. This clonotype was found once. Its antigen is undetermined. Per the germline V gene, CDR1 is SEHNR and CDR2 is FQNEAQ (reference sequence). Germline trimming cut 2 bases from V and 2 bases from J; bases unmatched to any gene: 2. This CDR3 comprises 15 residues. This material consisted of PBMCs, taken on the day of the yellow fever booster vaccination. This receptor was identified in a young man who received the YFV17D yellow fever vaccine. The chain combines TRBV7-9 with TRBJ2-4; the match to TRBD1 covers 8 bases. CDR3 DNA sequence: TGTGCCAGCAGCTTACAGGGGGCACCCAAAAACATTCAGTACTTC. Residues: CASSLQGAPKNIQYF.